What follows are 17 T cell receptor beta chains derived from one specimen sequenced in a study of neurological immune-mediated disorders. TCRdb processed the 5' RACE reads anew with MiXCR; each CDR3 protein has one entry. The table includes some 60,000 distinct CDR3 sequences, under 5.5% detected once. Sequences were obtained from PBMCs. These receptors were taken from a woman aged 45-59 years with multiple sclerosis.

This clonotype has ten or more counts. The chain joins TRBV12-3 or TRBV12-4 to TRBJ2-3; 7 bases are shared with TRBD1. The length of the CDR3 is 16 residues. The trim removed 5 bases at V and 0 bases at J, leaving 8 bases unmatched. CDR3 bases: TGTGCCAGCAGTAAGACAGGGCCGATTAGCACAGATACGCAGTATTTT. It codes for CASSKTGPISTDTQYF.

This clonotype was recorded at least ten times. The V call is TRBV6-6, the J call TRBJ2-2; D gene unclear. The V end was cut by 0 bases, the J end by 2 bases, with 7 bases between. The CDR3 spans 15 residues. Germline CDR1 and CDR2: MNHNY and SVGAGI (reference sequence). This chain's CDR3 is CASSYSARNTGELFF. CDR3 bases: TGTGCCAGCAGTTACTCTGCAAGAAACACCGGGGAGCTGTTTTTT.

This clonotype occurred a few times. The DNA of the CDR3 is TGCAGTGCTAGAGTCCCAACCCCACCCTACGAGCAGTACGTC. It encodes CSARVPTPPYEQYV. This chain connects TRBV20-1 to TRBJ2-7; D unclear. There are 14 residues in the CDR3. Germline CDR1 and CDR2: DFQATT and SNEGSKA (reference sequence). The V gene lost 1 base and the J gene lost 2 bases, with 12 bases spanning the gap.

The chain has TRBV4-3 and TRBJ1-1; unclear D gene. Germline loops: CDR1 LGHNA, CDR2 YSLEER. This CDR3 is 13 amino acids long. V shed 4 bases and J shed 4 bases, with 10 bases lying between them. The CDR3 region has the DNA TGCGCCAGCAGCCCAAACGGGGTCACTGAAGCTTTCTTT. The encoded protein is CASSPNGVTEAFF.

There are many counts of this clonotype. The chain is built from TRBV20-1 and TRBJ2-1, with TRBD2 matching over 9 bases. Germline loops: CDR1 DFQATT, CDR2 SNEGSKA (reference sequence). Trimming at V came to 4 bases and at J to 8 bases, leaving 15 bases not matched to a gene. The CDR3 totals 16 residues. The CDR3 nucleotides read TGCAGTGCTACACCCCCCTTGCGGGGGGGCATCTATGAGCAGTTCTTC. Its translation: CSATPPLRGGIYEQFF.

This clonotype was observed many times. The chain recombines TRBV24-1 with TRBJ2-3; D possibly uses TRBD1 or TRBD2 (6 bases each). The germline V gene has CDR1 KGHDR and CDR2 SFDVKD. V lost 3 bases to trimming and J lost 2 bases, with 11 bases between them. The CDR3 runs to 15 residues. The CDR3 DNA is TGTGCCACCAGTGATGGGGGGCCCCTCACAGATACGCAGTATTTT. This codes for CATSDGGPLTDTQYF.

This clonotype has at least ten counts. The chain links TRBV6-1 to TRBJ1-6; tentative D call: TRBD1 (5 bases). The CDR3 sequence is 14 residues long. Germline V CDR1 and CDR2: MNHNS, SASEGT. The V and J ends lost 3 bases and 10 bases respectively, with 13 bases between them. CDR3 DNA sequence: TGTGCCAGCAGTGATCTTACAGGAGGCTCACCCCTCCACTTT. Translated: CASSDLTGGSPLHF.

This clonotype was observed at least ten times. This CDR3 is CSVDPTGNTEAFF. CDR3 DNA: TGCAGCGTTGACCCAACAGGGAACACTGAAGCTTTCTTT. The chain carries TRBV29-1 and TRBJ1-1; D may be TRBD1 (5 bases). This CDR3 is 13 amino acids long. V dropped 3 bases and J dropped 1 base, with 9 bases sitting between them. Germline CDR1 SQVTM, CDR2 ANQGSEA.

Comment on this clonotype: Without the conserved terminal phenylalanine or tryptophan, this CDR3 likely stems from a read error. The chain is built from TRBV12-3 or TRBV12-4 and TRBJ2-7, with TRBD1 matching over 8 bases. The CDR3 has 14 amino acids. Trimming took 5 bases from V and 1 from J; bases not matched to a gene: 4. DNA for the CDR3: TGTGCCAGCAGTGCTCACAGGGGGTCCTACGAGCAGTACAAC. Residues: CASSAHRGSYEQYN.

This clonotype was recorded at least ten times. The chain carries TRBV20-1 and TRBJ2-7, with 7 bases matching TRBD1. CDR1 is DFQATT, CDR2 SNEGSKA, per germline (reference sequence). V was pared by 0 bases and J by 4 bases, with 9 bases of the junction left unmatched. The CDR3 consists of 15 residues. CDR3 nucleotides: TGCAGTGCTAGAGATCCGGGACAGCTAAAGTACGAGCAGTACTTC. Translated: CSARDPGQLKYEQYF.

This clonotype was seen once. The chain combines TRBV7-9 with TRBJ1-2; TRBD1 matches at 9 bases. The junction had 5 bases not matched to a gene; V was cut back by 5 bases and J by 7 bases. The CDR3 is 13 amino acids. CDR1 SEHNR and CDR2 FQNEAQ come from the germline V gene (reference sequence). The CDR3 reads CASSLGQGFGYTF. The CDR3 nucleotides read TGTGCCAGCAGCCTAGGACAGGGGTTTGGCTACACCTTC.

This clonotype was recorded many times. This chain uses TRBV10-3 with TRBJ2-6; a possible D gene is TRBD1 (6 bases). Per the germline V gene, CDR1 is ENHRY and CDR2 is SYGVKD. The length of the CDR3 is 17 residues. Trimming took off 2 bases at V and 4 bases at J, with 15 bases between the two ends. This CDR3 reads CAISEGQSSSGANVLTF. As DNA, the CDR3 is TGTGCCATCAGTGAGGGACAGTCTTCCTCCGGGGCCAACGTCCTGACTTTC.

This clonotype showed up many times. This sequence joins TRBV20-1 and TRBJ1-3; D gene unclear. V dropped 5 bases and J dropped 0 bases, with 14 bases sitting between them. Per germline, CDR1 DFQATT and CDR2 SNEGSKA (reference sequence). The CDR3 runs to 15 residues. CDR3 bases: TGCAGTGCTTACGCCGACGTGAGCTCTGGAAACACCATATATTTT. Its protein product is CSAYADVSSGNTIYF.

This clonotype was seen ten or more times. The CDR3 sequence: CSASRLAGGEAADTQYF. CDR3 bases: TGCAGTGCTAGCAGGCTAGCGGGGGGTGAAGCGGCAGATACGCAGTATTTT. This chain uses TRBV20-1 with TRBJ2-3; 11 bases map to TRBD2. The V gene end was trimmed by 3 bases and the J gene end by 4 bases; junction bases not matched to a gene: 12. Germline V gene lookup returns CDR1 DFQATT and CDR2 SNEGSKA (reference sequence). This CDR3 has 17 amino acids.

At least ten counts were recorded for this clonotype. The rearrangement joins TRBV5-6 to TRBJ2-5, with D unclear. Germline values: CDR1 SGHDT, CDR2 YYEEEE. Trimming left V 0 bases short and J 4 bases short, with 10 bases between. The CDR3 consists of 14 residues. The CDR3 reads CASSLGSGGETQYF. The CDR3 DNA sequence: TGTGCCAGCAGCTTGGGTTCGGGTGGAGAGACCCAGTACTTC.

This clonotype appeared many times. Mismatch with germline at one junction end may stem from a read error. The chain uses TRBV3-1 and TRBJ1-3, with a tentative D call TRBD1 (6 bases). This CDR3 spans 15 amino acids. CDR1 and CDR2 from the germline V gene are LGHDT and YNNKEL (reference sequence). CDR3 protein: CASSPERGGGHTIYF. The CDR3 DNA reads as TGTGCCAGCAGCCCCGAGAGGGGGGGTGGACACACCATATATTTT. The variable domain in full, completed from reference TRBV3-1 and TRBJ1-3, reads DTAVSQTPKYLVTQMGNDKSIKCEQNLGHDTMYWYKQDSKKFLKIMFSYNNKELIINETVPNRFSPKSPDKAHLNLHINSLELGDSAVYFCASSPERGGGHTIYFGEGSWLTVV.

Notes on this clonotype: With a much larger clone just one base away, this may be a read error. J is TRBJ1-5 and V is TRBV6-2 or TRBV6-3; TRBD1 agrees at 9 bases. This CDR3 has 15 residues. CDR1 and CDR2 from the germline V gene are MNHEY and SVGEGT. The CDR3 coding sequence is TGTGACAGCAGGACGGACAGGGGTAGCAATCAGCCCCAGCATTTT. Translated: CDSRTDRGSNQPQHF.